A single sample is the source of the 17 T cell receptor beta chains below, sequenced in a study of T-cell memory formation after mild COVID-19. TCRdb used MiXCR to reprocess the 5' RACE reads, holding one entry per CDR3 protein. This table holds 470,000 or so distinct CDR3 sequences, approximately 23% found once. The sequenced sample consisted of PBMCs or a T cell subset sorted from them (not recorded which). Receptors originate from an adult woman who had mild COVID-19 (a few samples of this study predate the infection). Cell type and time point are not known.

The chain combines TRBV7-9 with TRBJ1-1, with D hard to call. CDR3 length: 14 residues. The V end lost 4 bases, the J end lost 3 bases, and 12 bases lay between the germline ends. Germline CDR1 is SEHNR and CDR2 is FQNEAQ (reference sequence). Written as DNA, the CDR3 is TGTGCCAGCAGCTCCCCCGCAGGATACACTGAAGCTTTCTTT. Protein product: CASSSPAGYTEAFF.

This clonotype has more than one count but fewer than ten. This chain's CDR3 is CATSDRSGGKEITDTQYF. CDR3 in DNA: TGTGCCACCAGTGACCGAAGCGGGGGGAAAGAAATCACAGATACGCAGTATTTT. V usage is TRBV24-1 and J usage is TRBJ2-3; the match to TRBD2 covers 9 bases. The CDR3 extends over 18 amino acids. Germline V lookup: CDR1 KGHDR, CDR2 SFDVKD. V shed 4 bases, J shed 2 bases, and the junction held 12 bases outside the gene matches.

The V call is TRBV27, the J call TRBJ2-3, with TRBD2 matching 8 bases. The trim removed 10 bases at V and 2 bases at J, leaving 8 bases unmatched. The CDR3 runs to 14 residues. Germline CDR1 reads MNHEY; CDR2 reads SMNVEV (reference sequence). CDR3 nucleotide sequence: TGTGCCACCCGTTTACTAGCGGCCACAGATACGCAGTATTTT. Protein product: CATRLLAATDTQYF.

V is TRBV29-1 and J is TRBJ2-1; D uncertain. The V end was cut by 1 base, the J end by 10 bases, with 11 bases between. The CDR3 length is 12 residues. Germline values: CDR1 SQVTM, CDR2 ANQGSEA. The CDR3 loop is CSVEVGGQEQFF. DNA of the CDR3: TGCAGCGTTGAAGTAGGTGGTCAAGAGCAGTTCTTC.

The rearrangement joins TRBV29-1 to TRBJ2-3, with D perhaps matching TRBD2 (6 bases). Trimming left V 4 bases short and J 3 bases short, with 23 bases between. Germline V gene sequence: CDR1 SQVTM, CDR2 ANQGSEA. The CDR3 runs 17 residues. The CDR3 DNA is TGCAGCGTTGCCTCTAGCGATCCTACGGGCGATACAGATACGCAGTATTTT. This codes for CSVASSDPTGDTDTQYF.

This chain uses TRBV20-1 with TRBJ1-4; D not certain. This CDR3 spans 13 amino acids. CDR1 is DFQATT and CDR2 is SNEGSKA in the germline V gene (reference sequence). V dropped 2 bases and J dropped 4 bases, with 8 bases sitting between them. The CDR3 coding sequence is TGCAGTGCTAGAAAGGGCCTTAATGAAAAACTGTTTTTT. This encodes CSARKGLNEKLFF.

This chain uses TRBV27 with TRBJ1-5; unclear D gene. This CDR3 is 16 amino acids long. CDR1 and CDR2 (germline): MNHEY, SMNVEV (reference sequence). Trimming stripped 6 bases from V and 7 bases from J, with 22 bases between. The DNA for the CDR3 is TGTGCCAGCAGCTATACGGGGAGGGATCGGGGACAGCCCCAGCATTTT. As protein: CASSYTGRDRGQPQHF.

This clonotype was found a few times. In DNA, the CDR3 is TGCAGTGCTAGAGATCCCAACGACAGGGTACCAAACATTCAGTACTTC. It is translated as CSARDPNDRVPNIQYF. This sequence joins TRBV20-1 and TRBJ2-4; TRBD1 matches at 7 bases. CDR3 length equals 16 residues. V was pared by 0 bases and J by 6 bases, with 11 bases of the junction left unmatched. Germline values: CDR1 DFQATT, CDR2 SNEGSKA (reference sequence).

This clonotype showed up just once. This chain connects TRBV6-6 to TRBJ1-2; D is unclear. CDR1 MNHNY and CDR2 SVGAGI come from the germline V gene (reference sequence). This CDR3 region has 13 residues. V was clipped by 6 bases and J by 0 bases, with 8 bases between them. The chain's CDR3 is CASSFSSNYGYTF. Written as DNA, the CDR3 is TGTGCCAGCAGCTTCAGTTCTAACTATGGCTACACCTTC.

This clonotype was detected only a few times. The chain links TRBV20-1 to TRBJ2-1; D unclear. V dropped 0 bases and J dropped 2 bases, with 8 bases sitting between them. Germline CDR1 DFQATT, CDR2 SNEGSKA (reference sequence). There are 14 residues in the CDR3. CDR3 in amino acids: CSARDRNPYNEQFF. The CDR3 nucleotides are TGCAGTGCTAGAGACAGAAATCCCTACAATGAGCAGTTCTTC.

This clonotype has a handful of counts. The chain is built from TRBV10-3 and TRBJ2-7; 9 bases are shared with TRBD1. This CDR3 region has 13 residues. The germline V gene has CDR1 ENHRY and CDR2 SYGVKD. V trimming: 9 bases; J trimming: 3 bases; junction bases outside the gene matches: 6. CDR3 nucleotide sequence: TGTGCCATAGGGACAGGGACAAGCTACGAGCAGTACTTC. It yields the protein CAIGTGTSYEQYF.

V and J are TRBV30 and TRBJ2-1; TRBD2 matches 14 bases. Looked up from germline, CDR1 is GTSNPN and CDR2 is SVGIG (reference sequence). This CDR3 has 13 amino acids. The V and J ends lost 4 bases and 14 bases, in that order; junction bases with no gene match: 7. The CDR3 region is CAWTGGLAGDKFF. For the CDR3, the DNA is TGTGCCTGGACTGGGGGACTAGCGGGAGATAAGTTCTTC. The whole variable domain, filled in from reference TRBV30 and TRBJ2-1, reads SQTIHQWPATLVQPVGSPLSLECTVEGTSNPNLYWYRQAAGRGLQLLFYSVGIGQISSEVPQNLSASRPQDRQFILSSKKLLLSDSGFYLCAWTGGLAGDKFFGPGTRLTVL.

This clonotype has just a few counts. The V and J genes are TRBV20-1 and TRBJ1-1; TRBD1 is a possible D gene (6 bases). Germline CDR1 is DFQATT and CDR2 is SNEGSKA (reference sequence). The CDR3 covers 14 residues. Trimming stripped 2 bases from V and 3 bases from J, with 13 bases between. CDR3 in amino acids: CSARPQGWDTEAFF. CDR3 bases: TGCAGTGCTAGACCGCAGGGGTGGGACACTGAAGCTTTCTTT.

The chain couples TRBV9 to TRBJ2-1, with D tentatively TRBD2 (6 bases). The germline gives CDR1 SGDLS, CDR2 YYNGEE. CDR3 length equals 12 residues. Trimming shortened V by 3 bases and J by 10 bases, and 11 bases separated the two germline ends. Here the CDR3 reads CASSGRAGEQFF. Here the CDR3 DNA reads TGTGCCAGCAGCGGACGCGCGGGGGAGCAGTTCTTC.

The J gene is TRBJ1-2, the V gene TRBV12-3 or TRBV12-4; D unresolved. With 1 base removed from V and 5 bases from J, the gap between germline ends came to 17 bases. The CDR3 has 16 amino acids. This CDR3 is CASSLDRVAGGYGYTF. In nucleotides, the CDR3 is TGTGCCAGCAGTTTAGATCGCGTAGCCGGCGGTTATGGCTACACCTTC.

This clonotype was picked up many times. At one end, the junction sequence differs from germline, possibly due to a read error. The rearrangement joins TRBV27 to TRBJ2-1; D gene uncertain. The CDR3 has 13 residues. The germline V gene has CDR1 MNHEY and CDR2 SMNVEV (reference sequence). The CDR3 coding sequence is TGTGCCAGCAGCTTATCCCCCTACAATGAGCAGTTCTTC. Its protein product is CASSLSPYNEQFF.

This clonotype was recorded a few times. The chain uses TRBV5-5 and TRBJ1-1; D uncertain. This CDR3 spans 14 amino acids. Trimming cost V 1 base and J 1 base, with 8 bases left between them. Germline V CDR1 and CDR2: SGHKS, YYEKEE (reference sequence). CDR3 DNA: TGTGCCAGCAGCTTGCAACACACGAACACTGAAGCTTTCTTT. Translation gives CASSLQHTNTEAFF.